A single sample gave rise to the 6 T cell receptor beta chains below, sequenced in a study of blood T cells in healthy people across ages. Primed by a sample-barcoded 5' primer and a J-beta primer mix, a second PCR proceeded for about 7 to 11 cycles. TCRdb recomputed calls from the 5' RACE reads with MiXCR, one row per CDR3 protein. The sample lists 1,500,000 or so distinct CDR3 sequences; around 59% were seen once. Sequencing was done on a sample of blood. Receptors originate from a man aged 18 to 29 in good health.

V gene TRBV24-1 combines with J gene TRBJ2-3; TRBD1 agrees at 8 bases. The CDR3 length is 16 residues. The germline CDR1 and CDR2 sequences are KGHDR and SFDVKD. V was clipped by 5 bases and J by 4 bases; unmatched bases: 10. The CDR3 bases are TGTGCCACCAGTGGTCCGGGACAGGAGGTTGCAGATACGCAGTATTTT. It encodes CATSGPGQEVADTQYF.

This clonotype was picked up a small number of times. J is TRBJ1-2 and V is TRBV29-1, with TRBD1 matching 7 bases. CDR1 and CDR2 (germline): SQVTM, ANQGSEA. V lost 7 bases to trimming and J lost 3 bases; unmatched junction nucleotides: 8. The CDR3 runs to 13 residues. This CDR3 is CSARGQWDYGYTF. The DNA of the CDR3 is TGCAGCGCCAGGGGACAGTGGGACTATGGCTACACCTTC.

The CDR3 nucleotides read TGTGCCAGCAGTGCTACAGGGCTGCCTATATATGGCTACACCTTC. This codes for CASSATGLPIYGYTF. This sequence joins TRBV2 and TRBJ1-2, with TRBD1 as a possible D gene (6 bases). Germline V gene data show CDR1 as SNHLY and CDR2 as FYNNEI. The CDR3 spans 15 residues. V lost 4 bases to trimming and J lost 5 bases, with 17 bases between them.

This chain uses TRBV14 with TRBJ2-7, with D unclear. The CDR3 length is 15 residues. Germline CDR1 and CDR2: SGHDN and FVKESK. With 0 bases removed from V and 2 bases from J, the gap between germline ends came to 11 bases. The CDR3 DNA follows: TGTGCCAGCAGCCAAGATCGAGACAACACCTACGAGCAGTACTTC. Translation: CASSQDRDNTYEQYF.

CDR3 in DNA: TGCGCCAGCTTCCTTGTGAGGTTTACCACAGATACGCAGTATTTT. Translation: CASFLVRFTTDTQYF. The chain employs TRBV5-1 and TRBJ2-3; D uncertain. The CDR3 sequence is 15 residues long. CDR1 and CDR2 (germline): SGHRS, YFSETQ. V was cut by 7 bases and J by 2 bases, with 17 bases left in between.

J is TRBJ2-1 and V is TRBV15; possibly TRBD1 or TRBD2 for D (6 bases each). The V gene lost 8 bases and the J gene lost 4 bases, with 15 bases spanning the gap. The CDR3 runs 14 residues. The V gene's germline CDR1 is LNHNV and CDR2 YYDKDF (reference sequence). CDR3 coding DNA: TGTGCCACCGCGGGAAGACAGGATTACAATGAGCAGTTCTTC. It yields the protein CATAGRQDYNEQFF. The whole variable domain, filled in from reference TRBV15 and TRBJ2-1, reads DAMVIQNPRYQVTQFGKPVTLSCSQTLNHNVMYWYQQKSSQAPKLLFHYYDKDFNNEADTPDNFQSRRPNTSFCFLDIRSPGLGDTAMYLCATAGRQDYNEQFFGPGTRLTVL.